Listed below are T cell receptor beta chains from one sample, sequenced in a study of cytomegalovirus exposure and HLA in healthy donors. Clones were sequenced by immunoSEQ multiplex PCR, and TCRdb holds only the in-frame ones, with some missing. Here the sample spans about 58,000 clones, 90% being singletons. Sequenced input: PBMCs. The receptors originated from a man between 18 and 29 years old in good health and CMV-seronegative. Each CDR3 is given with its conserved first and last residue. D genes are given only for firm matches. Clone size, where shown, is once, few, many, or a class for clones that have expanded.

DNA: TGTGCCAGCAGTACGTCAGGGGGCTATTCCGGTAATCAGCCCCAGCATTTT
CDR3: CASSTSGGYSGNQPQHF
size: NA
D: TRBD1
J: TRBJ1-5
V: TRBV27

DNA: TGTGCCAGCAGCTTAGGCGGGACTAGCGGAACCTACGAGCAGTACTTC
CDR3: CASSLGGTSGTYEQYF
size: NA
D: TRBD2
J: TRBJ2-7
V: TRBV7-8

DNA: TGTGCCAGCAGCTTAAGGACTAGCGGAGAAGAGACCCAGTACTTC
CDR3: CASSLRTSGEETQYF
size: NA
D: TRBD2
J: TRBJ2-5
V: TRBV7-9

DNA: TGTGCCAGCAGCTTGGTAGGCAATCAGCCCCAGCATTTT
CDR3: CASSLVGNQPQHF
size: NA
D: NA
J: TRBJ1-5
V: TRBV5-6

DNA: TGCGCCAGCAGCTTGGCCCTGACAGGGACCGGGGAGCTGTTTTTT
CDR3: CASSLALTGTGELFF
size: NA
D: TRBD1
J: TRBJ2-2
V: TRBV5-1

DNA: TGTGCCAGCAGTGACGGTACCACCGGGGAGCTGTTTTTT
CDR3: CASSDGTTGELFF
size: once
D: NA
J: TRBJ2-2
V: TRBV2

DNA: TGTGCCAGCAGTGGAAGGGGCTGGGGGGGCGCGCAGCCCCAGCATTTT
CDR3: CASSGRGWGGAQPQHF
size: NA
D: NA
J: TRBJ1-5
V: TRBV28

DNA: TGCGCCAGCAGCCAAGTATCGGACAGAACGGAGACCCAGTACTTC
CDR3: CASSQVSDRTETQYF
size: NA
D: NA
J: TRBJ2-5
V: TRBV4-1

DNA: TGTGCCAGCAGCTTGTCTAGCGGGAAACTCTACTCCTACAATGAGCAGTTCTTC
CDR3: CASSLSSGKLYSYNEQFF
size: NA
D: TRBD2
J: TRBJ2-1
V: TRBV5-5

DNA: TGTGCCAGCAGTGAAGCCCGGACAGGGCCCTACGAGCAGTACTTC
CDR3: CASSEARTGPYEQYF
size: NA
D: TRBD1
J: TRBJ2-7
V: TRBV2

DNA: TGTGCCAGCAGCCAAGATGGGACTAGCGGGAGTGGGACCGGGGAGCTGTTTTTT
CDR3: CASSQDGTSGSGTGELFF
size: NA
D: TRBD2
J: TRBJ2-2
V: TRBV4-2

DNA: TGTGCCAGCAGCTTAGAATGGGGGGATTACAATGAGCAGTTCTTC
CDR3: CASSLEWGDYNEQFF
size: NA
D: NA
J: TRBJ2-1
V: TRBV7-8

DNA: TGTGCCAGCAGCTTCGCCGGGACTCGGTCCTACGAGCAGTACTTC
CDR3: CASSFAGTRSYEQYF
size: NA
D: NA
J: TRBJ2-7
V: TRBV5-6

DNA: TGTGCCAGCAGCGTTGGGGGACAGCCACCAGATACGCAGTATTTT
CDR3: CASSVGGQPPDTQYF
size: NA
D: TRBD1
J: TRBJ2-3
V: TRBV9

DNA: TGTGCCAGCAGTCCACAGGAGATGTACCAAGAGACCCAGTACTTC
CDR3: CASSPQEMYQETQYF
size: NA
D: NA
J: TRBJ2-5
V: TRBV27

DNA: TGTGCCAGCAGCTTGTTTTACGAGGTGGTAGAGAGCTCCTACAATGAGCAGTTCTTC
CDR3: CASSLFYEVVESSYNEQFF
size: NA
D: NA
J: TRBJ2-1
V: TRBV5-8

DNA: TGTGCCAGCAGCGTAGAACACCTTTACACAGATACGCAGTATTTT
CDR3: CASSVEHLYTDTQYF
size: NA
D: NA
J: TRBJ2-3
V: TRBV9

DNA: TGTGCCAGCAGTCGCGGGAGGGCCTTTGAGCAGTACTTC
CDR3: CASSRGRAFEQYF
size: NA
D: TRBD2
J: TRBJ2-7
V: TRBV2

DNA: TGTGCCAGCAGCACCCGGAGCGGGAGGGCCCCCGGGGAGCTGTTTTTT
CDR3: CASSTRSGRAPGELFF
size: NA
D: TRBD2
J: TRBJ2-2
V: TRBV11-3

DNA: TGTGCCAGCGGGACAGGGTTTACTGAAGCTTTCTTT
CDR3: CASGTGFTEAFF
size: NA
D: TRBD1
J: TRBJ1-1
V: TRBV15

DNA: TGCGCCAGCAGCTCCCTTAAGGGGGTTTTCTACGAGCAGTACTTC
CDR3: CASSSLKGVFYEQYF
size: NA
D: NA
J: TRBJ2-7
V: TRBV5-1

DNA: TGTGCCAGCAGTTCCGGCAGCGGGAGGGCCTACGAGCAGTACTTC
CDR3: CASSSGSGRAYEQYF
size: NA
D: TRBD2
J: TRBJ2-7
V: TRBV28

DNA: TGTGCCAGCAGCTTATTCTCTTACAATGAGCAGTTCTTC
CDR3: CASSLFSYNEQFF
size: once
D: NA
J: TRBJ2-1
V: TRBV7-9

DNA: TGTGCCAGCAGCGTAGCGGTTGGGACAAGCTACGAGCAGTACTTC
CDR3: CASSVAVGTSYEQYF
size: NA
D: NA
J: TRBJ2-7
V: TRBV9

DNA: TGCGCCAGCAGCTTGGGGTCCGCGCCGACCTACGAGCAGTACTTC
CDR3: CASSLGSAPTYEQYF
size: NA
D: NA
J: TRBJ2-7
V: TRBV5-1

DNA: TGCGCCAGCAAGGTGGGAGGCGATGAGCAGTTCTTC
CDR3: CASKVGGDEQFF
size: NA
D: NA
J: TRBJ2-1
V: TRBV5-1

DNA: TGTGCCAGCAGCTTAGTAGCATCGCCCGAATTGGAGAAGTTCTTC
CDR3: CASSLVASPELEKFF
size: NA
D: NA
J: TRBJ2-1
V: TRBV7-8

DNA: TGTGCCAGCAGTTTAGAAAGGGCAGGGAAGGATACGCAGTATTTT
CDR3: CASSLERAGKDTQYF
size: NA
D: NA
J: TRBJ2-3
V: TRBV28

DNA: TGTGCCAGCAGCTTTGGGCGTGTCTCCTACGAGCAGTACTTC
CDR3: CASSFGRVSYEQYF
size: NA
D: NA
J: TRBJ2-7
V: TRBV5-6

DNA: TGCGCCAGCAGCGGGGGACTAGCGGGGAAAGAGACCCAGTACTTC
CDR3: CASSGGLAGKETQYF
size: NA
D: TRBD2
J: TRBJ2-5
V: TRBV5-1

DNA: TGTGCCAGCAGCTTAGTTGAGGCGCGGGTGGGTAATGAGCAGTTCTTC
CDR3: CASSLVEARVGNEQFF
size: NA
D: NA
J: TRBJ2-1
V: TRBV7-8

DNA: TGTGCCACCCTCGAAAGGTCGGGGTATGGCGGGGAGCTGTTTTTT
CDR3: CATLERSGYGGELFF
size: NA
D: NA
J: TRBJ2-2
V: TRBV19

DNA: TGTGCCAGCAGTGACGGGGATCAGCCCCAGCATTTT
CDR3: CASSDGDQPQHF
size: few
D: NA
J: TRBJ1-5
V: TRBV6-1

DNA: TGTGCCAGCAGCCTTAGCGGGAGCTACGAGCAGTACTTC
CDR3: CASSLSGSYEQYF
size: NA
D: TRBD2
J: TRBJ2-7
V: TRBV11-2

DNA: TGTGCCAGCAGTGAAGGGCCACGACGAGGAGGGAAACTGTTTTTT
CDR3: CASSEGPRRGGKLFF
size: NA
D: NA
J: TRBJ1-4
V: TRBV6-1

DNA: TGTGCCAGCAGCCTCCTACTAGCGGGAGTAGTCAATGAGCAGTTCTTC
CDR3: CASSLLLAGVVNEQFF
size: NA
D: TRBD2
J: TRBJ2-1
V: TRBV2

DNA: TGCGCCAGCAGCAGAACTAGCGGGAGCTACAATGAGCAGTTCTTC
CDR3: CASSRTSGSYNEQFF
size: NA
D: TRBD2
J: TRBJ2-1
V: TRBV5-1

DNA: TGTGCCAGCAGCTTGGGTCAGGGGGTCACTGAAGCTTTCTTT
CDR3: CASSLGQGVTEAFF
size: NA
D: TRBD1
J: TRBJ1-1
V: TRBV5-4

DNA: TGTGCCAGCAGTTCGGGACAGGGGCTTACAGATACGCAGTATTTT
CDR3: CASSSGQGLTDTQYF
size: once
D: TRBD1
J: TRBJ2-3
V: TRBV28

DNA: TGTGCCAGCAGTTATGGGTTAGGGCCGGGGTATGGCTACACCTTC
CDR3: CASSYGLGPGYGYTF
size: NA
D: NA
J: TRBJ1-2
V: TRBV28

DNA: TGTGCCAGCAGCCCCAGCGGACCATCAGCTGGGGAGCTGTTTTTT
CDR3: CASSPSGPSAGELFF
size: NA
D: NA
J: TRBJ2-2
V: TRBV11-3

DNA: TGTGCCAGCAGTGAAATAATCGCGAGCGGACTAAGCTCCTACGAGCAGTACTTC
CDR3: CASSEIIASGLSSYEQYF
size: NA
D: NA
J: TRBJ2-7
V: TRBV6-1

DNA: TGTGCCAGCAGTCTTCTAGCGAATAGCTACGAGCAGTACTTC
CDR3: CASSLLANSYEQYF
size: NA
D: NA
J: TRBJ2-7
V: TRBV27

DNA: TGTGCCAGTAGTCCTCGTACGACGCTAGGAGAGACCCAGTACTTC
CDR3: CASSPRTTLGETQYF
size: NA
D: NA
J: TRBJ2-5
V: TRBV19

DNA: TGTGCCAGCAGTCCCCTTATGGAGGCGGGCCACAAAGAGACCCAGTACTTC
CDR3: CASSPLMEAGHKETQYF
size: NA
D: NA
J: TRBJ2-5
V: TRBV28

DNA: TGTGCCATCAGTGAGTCTTTTATGGGACTAGCGGGAGAAGAGCAGTTCTTC
CDR3: CAISESFMGLAGEEQFF
size: NA
D: TRBD2
J: TRBJ2-1
V: TRBV10-3

DNA: TGTGCCAGCAGCTTCCGGGGTAGCGACTACGAGCAGTACTTC
CDR3: CASSFRGSDYEQYF
size: NA
D: NA
J: TRBJ2-7
V: TRBV13

DNA: TGTGCCAGCAAGGGGCTTTTAGGGGGCCCCACCGGGGAGCTGTTTTTT
CDR3: CASKGLLGGPTGELFF
size: NA
D: TRBD1
J: TRBJ2-2
V: TRBV28